The rows below give T cell receptor beta chains drawn from one sample of a study of T cells expressing NK-cell markers. TCRdb reprocessed the 5' RACE reads and stores each CDR3 protein as one record, lacking DNA. The sample data list 500,000 to 700,000 distinct CDR3 sequences. Sequenced input: blood T cells: a sorted CD56 or NKG2C T cell subset, CD4+ or CD8+ T cells, or bulk PBMC T cells (not recorded which). The source of these receptors is a man aged 18-30 years in good health. CDR3s include the opening cysteine and the closing phenylalanine or tryptophan.

j_gene	v_gene	CDR3aa
TRBJ2-1	TRBV5-6	CASSLRGLAYTEQFF
TRBJ1-1	TRBV20-1	CSARDPGTVTEAFF
TRBJ2-2	TRBV6-6	CASSFETGELFF
TRBJ2-2	TRBV5-5	CASSFMPGELFF
TRBJ2-5	TRBV29-1	CSVGLRGTGETQYF
TRBJ1-6	TRBV28	CASSGGGRTNSPLHF
TRBJ2-1	TRBV5-1	CASSLAPQGVWFF
TRBJ1-1	TRBV5-1	CASSRTTLFTEAFF
TRBJ2-1	TRBV3-1	CASSPSGTSYQYNEQFF
TRBJ2-1	TRBV6-2/TRBV6-3	CASTVTPTYNEQFF
TRBJ2-5	TRBV7-6	CASSSGTQPFQETQYF
TRBJ1-1	TRBV3-1	CASSPRAGGTEAFF
TRBJ1-3	TRBV4-3	CASSPPGPGNTIYF
TRBJ2-7	TRBV6-1	CASTDGGRALDEQYF
TRBJ1-1	TRBV7-9	CASSRTGPMNTEAFF
TRBJ2-1	TRBV20-1	CSARGSGLAAGGRGNEQFF
TRBJ1-1	TRBV10-3	CAVRDDAGAEAFF
TRBJ2-2	TRBV5-1	CASSLGYSGTNTNTGELFF
TRBJ2-1	TRBV10-3	CAISDSGTSHNEQFF
TRBJ2-5	TRBV20-1	CSARRARLQETQYF
TRBJ2-5	TRBV5-6	CASTLRGRVETQYF
TRBJ2-3	TRBV6-1	CASRWTPSTDTQYF
TRBJ2-5	TRBV29-1	CSAAIGETQYF
TRBJ2-1	TRBV20-1	CSARLSGERFF
TRBJ2-7	TRBV20-1	CSAQDWGVGYEQYF
TRBJ2-5	TRBV25-1	CASSDHARGYQETQYF
TRBJ2-7	TRBV28	CASSTPGQGGEQYF
TRBJ2-4	TRBV3-1	CASKMGNIQYF
TRBJ2-5	TRBV12-3/TRBV12-4	CASRQGPSYQETQYF
TRBJ2-7	TRBV28	CASSLGLERATYEQYF
TRBJ2-1	TRBV7-2	CASSSMGLDHEQFF
TRBJ1-5	TRBV28	CASSFAQRLSNQPQHF
TRBJ2-1	TRBV28	CASSRAGVYNEQFF
TRBJ1-6	TRBV20-1	CSAREGGGNSPLHF
TRBJ1-1	TRBV12-3/TRBV12-4	CASSPRQGRGTEAFF
TRBJ2-3	TRBV7-9	CASSSLGTSGDTQYF
TRBJ2-1	TRBV2	CASSRQGWLPYNEQFF
TRBJ1-1	TRBV15	CATIPLRTGNAEAFF
TRBJ2-7	TRBV19	CASTPTTGLSYEQYF
TRBJ2-1	TRBV20-1	CSARGAQYNEQFF
TRBJ2-7	TRBV12-3/TRBV12-4	CASSYTTGPNWEQYF
TRBJ1-4	TRBV5-1	CASSSDGAPGEKLFF
TRBJ1-2	TRBV7-3	CASSLGFADSFYGYTF
TRBJ2-3	TRBV10-3	CAISEAREMGTDTQYF
TRBJ2-1	TRBV12-3/TRBV12-4	CASLNQGWDEQFF
TRBJ1-1	TRBV15	CATSRVGRGVAFF
TRBJ1-4	TRBV7-9	CASSFLNEKLFF
TRBJ2-7	TRBV5-1	CASSLTSGSYEQYF
TRBJ2-7	TRBV24-1	CATDRDRVWEQYF
TRBJ2-1	TRBV27	CASSSSSQGSEQFF
TRBJ2-6	TRBV20-1	CSARTLWDSRSGANVLTF
TRBJ2-5	TRBV9	CASSVLAGAETQYF
TRBJ1-4	TRBV5-6	CASSHDGSNEKLFF
TRBJ2-2	TRBV5-5	CASSPGLAGYTGELFF
TRBJ2-5	TRBV10-3	CAISESTAGGTQYF
TRBJ2-1	TRBV30	CAWRPGQLNEQFF